This entry is about one T cell receptor (beta chain). This clone's antigen is unknown. Base quality data are lacking; no much larger clone is found one base away. This entry is derived from a study of shared clonotypes between healthy human individuals (TCRdb year 2020). Looking at the study overall: The cohort included a few men and a couple of women between 18 and 49 years of age. Each donor's leukapheresis produced roughly between roughly 0.85 and 9.5 billion PBMCs. The study deeply sequenced blood TCR repertoires of five healthy adults to estimate repertoire size and the extent of clonotype sharing between individuals. To increase sequencing depth and limit assay-specific biases, TCR repertoire library preparation and sequencing were carried out by different laboratories using diverse techniques. General findings and caveats noted by the study authors: Pairwise subsampling led to the expectation that sequencing depth would affect the degree of clonotype sharing among donors. Because the study included a small number of donors, the genetic and exposure-history diversity represented was limited. Only blood was sampled, and tissue TCR repertoires likely differ from those in blood.

Using the deep immunoSEQ assay, TCR CDR3 regions were amplified from genomic DNA by multiplex PCR. Extracted genomic DNA from each cell subset was spread evenly across all wells of several immunoSEQ 96-well plates, with each plate serving as a replicate. For unsorted PBMC, around 300 ng of genomic DNA, equivalent to approximately 30,000 T cell genomes, went into each replicate PCR. Unsorted PBMC genomic DNA was sequenced across ten immunoSEQ deep assay plates. The purified libraries were quantified using a Qubit 3.0 fluorometer, sized with a Bioanalyzer 2100, and then quantified again using the KAPA Library Quantification kit. Every immunoSEQ 96-well plate was sequenced on a dedicated single-read 150-cycle Illumina NextSeq 550 flow cell. The authors' pipeline ran thus. Because the immunoSEQ output included only junctional sequences and no quality scores, the filtering could not be the same as the filtering used for full-length reads. To assign V/J genes and CDR3, sequences were annotated against IMGT germline references using PyIR, a Python wrapper for IgBLAST v1.9. Any read was removed if the V/J assignment was weak (E-value above 1e-6), the CDR3 was missing, or the read contained stop codons, out-of-frame junctions, or ambiguous translated residues. A V3J clonotype was defined by an identical inferred V gene, J gene, and CDR3 amino acid sequence. Percentage overlap between repertoires was computed as shared unique clonotypes divided by the size of the smaller repertoire. Richness of each repertoire was evaluated using RTK rarefaction, the Chao1 estimator, and Recon v2.1 estimates of unobserved clonotypes. Not all clones reach the TCRdb copy of this immuneACCESS table, which keeps in-frame sequences only. Checked studies attribute under half of the gap to unresolved V genes and leave the rest unexplained. V, J and clone size are those of that table, while D and trimming were read from the DNA. This sample gives about 560,000 clones in total; around three quarters of them show up just once. The ten largest make up 9.5% to 15% of the sample.

The donors were healthy, HIV-negative adults with no recently reported acute infections or vaccinations. All donors were Caucasian adults living in Nashville, Tennessee, USA. For unsorted samples, tens of millions of PBMCs were counted, and genomic DNA was extracted using the QIAamp DNA Blood Mini kit. After blood collection by leukapheresis, PBMCs were isolated using Ficoll-Histopaque density gradient centrifugation and then cryopreserved in the vapor phase of liquid nitrogen. From V the trimming removes 5 bases and from J it removes 0 bases, while the gene matches leave 6 bases of the junction unaccounted for. Reading the germline V gene gives CDR1 SGHNT and CDR2 YENEEA. The CDR3 holds 15 amino acids from the cysteine to the phenylalanine. Only CDR3 DNA remains: 45 bases, in frame from the first base.

This sequence uses TRBV11-3 and TRBJ2-7; 8 bases in between match TRBD1. Sequencing used PBMCs. This TCR came from a woman aged 40 to 50 in good health. Some clones in this sample may be carry-over from other donors' samples. The DNA is TGTGCCAGCAGCCTATCAGGGGGCCTCTCCTACGAGCAGTACTTC. This translates into CASSLSGGLSYEQYF.